A few counts support the clone carrying this T cell receptor (beta chain). The antigen is undetermined. In germline, CDR1 is SEHNR, CDR2 FQNEAQ (reference sequence). Trimming took 1 base from V and 11 from J, leaving 14 bases between them. The CDR3 length is 13 residues. These data belong to a study of lymphopenia after photon versus proton radiotherapy. Broader study findings: Under photons, naive T cells and diversity fell while effector/memory populations rose. A bigger post-nadir fall in TCR diversity correlated inversely with survival time in deceased patients. Only patients who died were analyzed for survival; proton advantage is unproven.

Data came from immunoSEQ multiplex PCR; TCRdb stores just in-frame clones and leaves some out. Among tens of thousands of clones listed, over 75% were seen once. This receptor was identified in a man in his forties with gastric cancer. The V and J genes are TRBV7-9 and TRBJ1-1, with D possibly matching TRBD1 (6 bases). The sample consisted of peripheral blood, taken from a patient treated with photon-based radiotherapy. The CDR3, as DNA: TGTGCCAGCAGCTTAGGCCAGGGGCTCGTCGCTTTCTTT. This encodes CASSLGQGLVAFF.